This T cell receptor (beta chain) was sequenced during a study of OX40 agonist ivuxolimab in advanced cancers. Study-level information: Every 2 weeks, patients received ivuxolimab intravenously, dosed at 0.01 to 10 mg/kg. People who had prior anti-PD-1, anti-PD-L1 or anti-CTLA-4 therapy could take part, and less than 50% had some. Age averaged around 54 years (range roughly 20 to 90), and roughly 82% were male.

Per the germline V gene, CDR1 is WNHNN and CDR2 is SYGVQD (reference sequence). Trimming took off 3 bases at V and 3 bases at J, with 11 bases between the two ends. The CDR3 runs to 14 residues. Assay used: immunoSEQ multiplex PCR; TCRdb lists only in-frame clones, some missing. This table holds tens of thousands of clones, roughly nine tenths found once. It was autoimmune disease history or systemic immunosuppression that excluded patients. The J gene is TRBJ2-5, the V gene TRBV10-1, with D possibly being TRBD2 (6 bases). The sequencing used CD4+ or CD8+ T cells sorted from blood, collected in a trial of the OX40 agonist ivuxolimab. This TCR derives from an adult with an advanced solid tumor such as melanoma, head and neck, liver or kidney cancer. CDR3 protein: CASSDGTSKETQYF. The CDR3 DNA sequence: TGCGCCAGCAGTGACGGGACTTCTAAAGAGACCCAGTACTTC.